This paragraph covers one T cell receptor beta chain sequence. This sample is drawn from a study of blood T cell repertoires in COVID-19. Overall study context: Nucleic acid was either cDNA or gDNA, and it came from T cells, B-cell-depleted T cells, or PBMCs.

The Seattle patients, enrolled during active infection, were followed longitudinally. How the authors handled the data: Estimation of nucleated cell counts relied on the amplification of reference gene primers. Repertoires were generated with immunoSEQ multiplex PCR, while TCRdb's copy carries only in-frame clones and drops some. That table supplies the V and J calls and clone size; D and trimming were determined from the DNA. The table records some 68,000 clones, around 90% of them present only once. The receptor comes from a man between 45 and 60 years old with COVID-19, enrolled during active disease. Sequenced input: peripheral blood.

This CDR3 is CASSKSGGLAGRMDDGELFF. DNA for the CDR3: TGTGCCAGCAGCAAGAGCGGTGGACTAGCGGGAAGAATGGATGACGGGGAGCTGTTTTTT. The chain couples TRBV7-8 to TRBJ2-2, with TRBD2 identical over 12 bases. Germline loops: CDR1 SGHVS, CDR2 FQNEAQ. This CDR3 is 20 amino acids long. J lost 7 bases, V lost 5 bases, and 20 bases had no gene match.